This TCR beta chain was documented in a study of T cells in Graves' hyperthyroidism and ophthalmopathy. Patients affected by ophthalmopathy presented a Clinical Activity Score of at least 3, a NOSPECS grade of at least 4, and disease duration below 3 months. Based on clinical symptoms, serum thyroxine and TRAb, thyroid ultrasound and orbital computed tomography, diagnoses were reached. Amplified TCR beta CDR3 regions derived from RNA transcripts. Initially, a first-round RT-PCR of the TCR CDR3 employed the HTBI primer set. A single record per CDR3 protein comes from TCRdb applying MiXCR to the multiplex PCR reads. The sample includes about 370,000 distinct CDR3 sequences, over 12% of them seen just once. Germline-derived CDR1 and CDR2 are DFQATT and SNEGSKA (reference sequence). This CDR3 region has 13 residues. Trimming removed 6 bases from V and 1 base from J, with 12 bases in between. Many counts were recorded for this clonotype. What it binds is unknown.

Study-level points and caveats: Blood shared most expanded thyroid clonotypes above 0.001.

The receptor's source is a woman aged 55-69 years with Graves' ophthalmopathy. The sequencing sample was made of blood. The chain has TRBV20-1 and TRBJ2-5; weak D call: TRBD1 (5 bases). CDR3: CSAGRTSQETQYF. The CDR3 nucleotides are TGCAGTGCAGGGCGGACAAGCCAAGAGACCCAGTACTTC.